This TCR beta chain was profiled in a study of beta chain bispecific antibodies for T cell cancers (dated by TCRdb to the early 2020s). Turning to the overall study: After T cells from healthy donors were cocultured with bispecific antibodies and T cell leukemia lines, the researchers used TRBV sequencing of the cells that survived to measure how much each TRBV family was depleted. On the cell surface, TRBV12 (TRBV12-3) was expressed by Jurkat cells, whereas TRBV5-5 was expressed by HPB-ALL cells.

For 3 days, T cells were expanded from blood mononuclear cells using either the anti-CD3 antibody OKT3 or CD3/CD28 Dynabeads. The culture conditions for expanded T cells were RPMI 1640 plus 10% fetal bovine serum, recombinant human IL-2 (about 100 IU/ml) and IL-7 (about 5.2 ng/ml). Each coculture mixed around 5 x 10^4 target cells and around 5 x 10^4 normal T cells with bispecific antibody in around 99 ul and was incubated at 37 degrees C for around 17 hours. Every bispecific antibody was made of two single-chain variable fragments, expressed in a single-chain diabody format carrying a His tag. Effector T cells were obtained from healthy human donors, and peripheral blood mononuclear cells were isolated from leukapheresis samples by Ficoll density gradient centrifugation. Beyond this particular receptor, the publication reports: Cross-reactivity of the anti-TRBV5-5 antibody with TRBV5-6 was attributed to high sequence similarity between the two genes. Every sequenced sample contained a mix of leukemia cell line cells and normal T cells, and most targeted TRBV signal came from the leukemia cells rather than from the normal T cells.

This clonotype occurred many times. What antigen it recognizes has not been identified. No much larger clonotype is one base removed from it; base qualities were not supplied. V loses 0 bases, J loses 1 base, and the germline ends lie 10 bases apart. The CDR1 and CDR2 encoded by the germline V gene are SGDLS and YYNGEE. The CDR3 holds 15 amino acids from the cysteine to the phenylalanine. Only the CDR3 DNA stays, 45 bases, in frame from base 1. Unique molecular identifier barcodes were incorporated into the libraries and were used for clonotype quantification. Qiagen AllPrep DNA/RNA Micro kits were used to isolate total RNA, and an Agilent TapeStation was used to check RNA quality. TCR beta libraries were constructed by 5' RACE, in which cDNA synthesis was followed by two PCR steps with TCR beta constant-region gene-specific primers. Sequencing of the TCR beta libraries was done on an Illumina MiSeq platform. The study's own analysis went as follows. MIGEC, MiXCR and VDJtools were used to process the reads. The frequency of each clonotype was calculated as the fraction of all unique molecular identifiers in the sample that belonged to that clonotype. Nonfunctional TRBV genes classified in IMGT as pseudogenes or open reading frames, such as TRBV1, TRBV12-1 and TRBV21, were excluded. TCRdb ran its own pipeline on the public reads, namely fastp trimming at Q25 and MiXCR clone calling, and kept in-frame beta chains. Each entry is one CDR3 protein sequence, shown with its most common DNA and genes. TCRdb, not the authors, supplied the V and J calls. The sample profile shows around 15,000 distinct CDR3 sequences; over 2% of them were found once. 6.9% of the sample belongs to the ten largest clones.

The receptor was derived from a human donor in good health. Some clones in this sample may be carry-over from other donors' samples. The chain was built from TRBV9 and TRBJ2-5, with a tentative D gene TRBD1 over 5 matching bases. Specimen: healthy donor T cells cultured with leukemia cells. The CDR3 protein: CASSVVGQGQETQYF. The DNA sequence follows: TGTGCCAGCAGCGTAGTGGGGCAGGGCCAAGAGACCCAGTACTTC.